This T cell receptor (beta chain) was recorded in a study of T cell responses to AZD1222 COVID-19 vaccine (dated by TCRdb to the early 2020s). Background on the whole study: A total of just over 230 trial participants underwent TCR sequencing, of whom 207 had received two doses of AZD1222 and 26 had received two doses of the MenACWY control vaccine. Trial participants were enrolled by age into 18-55, 56-69 and 70-plus year subgroups, with roughly 160, 29 and 62 TCR-sequenced participants respectively. Here is what the overall study found, with its caveats: Participants were mostly white British, with more females than males. The authors suggested clonal diversity may have been underestimated. Because no samples from the day 14 peak response were available, repertoires could be characterized only after the peak T cell response. The 56-69-year group was small, and its depth increase did not reach significance, likely because of low power. CD4 TCRs associated with the vaccine covered the entire spike protein, and the dominant responses were in regions 160-218 and 743-854. After two AZD1222 doses, both the breadth and the depth of spike-specific TCRs were significantly higher than at day 0 and than in MenACWY recipients. Conclusions about previously exposed vaccinees are limited, since just a handful of AZD1222 recipients were seropositive for SARS-CoV-2 at baseline. Nearly half of unique spike-specific TCRs reportedly recognized epitopes outside regions mutated in the B.1.351 and B.1.1.7 variants.

The sample's time point label, in plain terms: about 28 days (+/-7) after the second vaccine dose. AZD1222 recipients given second doses at about 4 weeks or at about 12 weeks were pooled, since spike-specific TCR depth and breadth were not found to differ between the two schedules. Vaccinee samples came from UK trials COV001 and COV002, including a single-blind randomized controlled phase 2/3 trial of AZD1222 (ChAdOx1 nCoV-19) in healthy adults. For TCRbeta chain sequencing, PBMC samples from trial participants were taken at day 0 and at day 28 after the second dose. A note on this clone: It lacks a known antigen. Base quality data are lacking; no much larger clone is found one base away.

The CDR3 regions of human TCRbeta chains were analyzed by immunosequencing. The published analysis was carried out like this. TCRs in the repertoires were matched against a reference library of SARS-CoV-2-specific TCRs that had been generated with the MIRA antigen-specificity platform. Breadth was defined as the fraction of unique TCRs that were SARS-CoV-2-associated, and depth was defined as the fraction of total T cells that were SARS-CoV-2-associated. Using the MIRA data, each spike-specific TCR was mapped to the spike region that the TCR reacts to and placed in a CD4 or CD8 class. Log10-transformed breadth and depth values were compared by one-way ANOVA with Sidak's multiple comparisons tests. TCRdb re-hosts the immuneACCESS table, in-frame sequences only. Its copies lack some clones; in the studies checked, an unresolved V gene accounts for under half of them, and the cause for the rest is not known. The V and J calls and clone size come from that table; D and trimming were worked out from the DNA. A total of around 64,000 clones appear in this sample, 80% to 90% of them only once. The biggest ten clones account for about 6.5% of the sample.

The sample in question was peripheral blood, obtained 28 days after the second AZD1222 dose. This receptor was obtained from an adult who received the AZD1222 COVID-19 vaccine.

The nucleotide sequence is given as TGCAGCGTCGACCATAGAAGCTCTTACAATGAGCAGTTCTTC. Translated, this is CSVDHRSSYNEQFF. The sequence joins TRBV29-1 to TRBJ2-1, with no reliable assignment of the D segment. CDR1 and CDR2 (SQVTM, ANQGSEA) derive from the germline V gene. Measured from the cysteine to the phenylalanine, the CDR3 is 14 residues long. Solely the CDR3 DNA is kept, with 42 bases framed from the first base. The V and J ends are trimmed by 6 bases and 4 bases, leaving 16 bases between them.